The following is a TCR beta chain sequence with its context. A sample-barcoded 5' primer and a J-beta primer mix were used in a second PCR of roughly 7 to 11 cycles. TCRdb reanalysed the 5' RACE reads using MiXCR and keeps one entry per CDR3 protein. The data hold 650,000 to 1,000,000 distinct CDR3 sequences, with about 37% observed a single time. This record belongs to a study of blood T cells in healthy people across ages. Across the study: Template switching picked up about one barcoded beta molecule for each two T cells.

Aged about 6 to 95, donors were systemically healthy Caucasians from Russia. The specimen was blood. The TCR originated in a man younger than 35 in good health.

The DNA of the CDR3 is TGTGCCAGCAGCGGGGGTTGGGGGGATGAGCAGTTCTTC. Translated, it gives CASSGGWGDEQFF. This chain links TRBV11-2 with TRBJ2-1; the D gene is possibly TRBD2 (6 bases). Germline CDR1 is SGHAT and CDR2 is FQNNGV. The V and J ends lost 5 bases and 8 bases respectively, with 13 bases between them. This CDR3 has 13 amino acids.